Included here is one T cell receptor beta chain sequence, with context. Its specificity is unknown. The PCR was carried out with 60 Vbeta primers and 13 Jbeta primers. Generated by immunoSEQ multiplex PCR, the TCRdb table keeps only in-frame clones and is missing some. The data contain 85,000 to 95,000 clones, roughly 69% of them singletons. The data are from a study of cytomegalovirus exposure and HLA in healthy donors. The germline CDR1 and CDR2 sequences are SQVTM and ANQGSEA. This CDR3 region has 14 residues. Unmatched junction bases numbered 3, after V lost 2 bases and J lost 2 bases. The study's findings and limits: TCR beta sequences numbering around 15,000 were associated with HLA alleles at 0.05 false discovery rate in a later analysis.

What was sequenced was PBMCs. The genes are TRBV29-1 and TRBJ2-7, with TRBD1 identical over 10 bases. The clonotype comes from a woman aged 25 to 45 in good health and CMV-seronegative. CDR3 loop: CSVERDRGPYEQYF. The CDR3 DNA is TGCAGCGTTGAACGGGACAGGGGCCCCTACGAGCAGTACTTC.